This passage covers 24 T cell receptor beta chains from one sample sequenced in a study of blood T cell repertoires in COVID-19. Generated by immunoSEQ multiplex PCR, the TCRdb table keeps only in-frame clones and is missing some. The sample records about 480,000 clones, more than 85% being singletons. The specimen was PBMCs or T cells enriched from blood (not recorded which). These receptors originate from a woman aged 55-75 years who had recovered from COVID-19.

This clone was detected once. The chain is built from TRBV12-3 or TRBV12-4 and TRBJ1-5, with D hard to call. The length of the CDR3 is 12 residues. The V end lost 5 bases, the J end lost 4 bases, and 6 bases lay between the germline ends. CDR3 coding DNA: TGTGCCAGCAGTCCCTATAATCAGCCCCAGCATTTT. This encodes CASSPYNQPQHF.

The chain has TRBV21-1 and TRBJ1-5; the D call in the table, TRBD1, was not verified against the DNA. TRBV21-1 is shown as a pseudogene. This CDR3 comprises 16 residues. The CDR3 is CASTQMAQTGDQPQHF. The CDR3 nucleotides read TGTGCCAGCACCCAGATGGCCCAGACAGGTGATCAGCCCCAGCATTTT.

The chain employs TRBV6-5 and TRBJ1-3; D gene ambiguous. Germline CDR1 is MNHEY and CDR2 is SVGAGI. The CDR3 length is 15 residues. The V gene lost 4 bases and the J gene lost 5 bases, with 15 bases spanning the gap. This CDR3 is CASSSGEGGRNTIYF. CDR3 DNA sequence: TGTGCCAGCAGTTCCGGAGAGGGAGGGAGAAACACCATATATTTT.

This clone was counted only a few times. The gene calls are TRBV10-1 and TRBJ2-1, with 10 bases lining up with TRBD2. The J segment lost 10 bases and the V segment lost 2 bases, leaving 8 bases of the junction unmatched. The CDR3 contains 15 residues. Per germline, CDR1 WNHNN and CDR2 SYGVQD (reference sequence). The CDR3 loop reads CASSETVRGLAEQFF. CDR3 DNA sequence: TGCGCCAGCAGTGAGACGGTGAGGGGACTAGCGGAGCAGTTCTTC.

The chain joins TRBV10-3 to TRBJ2-7; D is perhaps TRBD2 (6 bases). V was clipped by 10 bases and J by 5 bases, with 12 bases between them. The germline CDR1 and CDR2 sequences are ENHRY and SYGVKD. This CDR3 has 11 residues. The CDR3 is CATTSLDEQYF. CDR3 coding DNA: TGTGCCACAACTAGCTTGGACGAGCAGTACTTC.

This rearrangement joins TRBV9 to TRBJ1-6; D gene unclear. Trimming removed 3 bases at V and 7 bases at J, with 8 bases between. CDR3 length: 13 amino acids. Germline V gene data show CDR1 as SGDLS and CDR2 as YYNGEE. CDR3 in amino acids: CASSALQNSPLHF. The CDR3, as DNA: TGTGCCAGCAGCGCCTTACAAAATTCACCCCTCCACTTT. The variable domain in full, with the rest retrieved from reference TRBV9 and TRBJ1-6, is DSGVTQTPKHLITATGQRVTLRCSPRSGDLSVYWYQQSLDQGLQFLIQYYNGEERAKGNILERFSAQQFPDLHSELNLSSLELGDSALYFCASSALQNSPLHFGNGTRLTVT.

The rearrangement links TRBV18 to TRBJ2-2; D uncertain. The ends were cut back, 3 bases at V and 0 bases at J, with 2 bases in the middle. This CDR3 contains 13 residues. Per germline, CDR1 KGHSH and CDR2 LQKENI. The CDR3 loop is CASSPSNTGELFF. DNA for the CDR3: TGTGCCAGCTCACCCTCGAACACCGGGGAGCTGTTTTTT.

CDR3 residues: CASSRQGAGEQFF. DNA for the CDR3: TGTGCCAGTAGTAGACAGGGGGCCGGTGAGCAGTTCTTC. This rearrangement joins TRBV19 to TRBJ2-1; TRBD1 matches at 10 bases. V shed 4 bases, J shed 9 bases, and the junction held 3 bases outside the gene matches. CDR3 length equals 13 residues. In germline, CDR1 is LNHDA, CDR2 SQIVND (reference sequence).

V and J are TRBV23-1 and TRBJ2-7, with a tentative D call TRBD1 (6 bases). TRBV23-1 is annotated as an ORF whose role is uncertain. CDR3 length: 13 residues. Between the trimmed V and J ends, which lost 0 bases and 6 bases, there was a span of 9 bases. The DNA for the CDR3 is TGCGCCAGCAGTCAATCGTGGGGGCGCGAGCAGTACGTC. This sequence encodes CASSQSWGREQYV.

This sequence joins TRBV3-1 (or the pseudogene TRBV3-2) and TRBJ2-7; 9 positions match TRBD1. The germline V gene encodes CDR1 LGHDT and CDR2 YNNKEL (reference sequence). CDR3 length equals 12 residues. V lost 6 bases, J lost 12 bases, and 9 bases stayed unmatched. The CDR3 DNA follows: TGTGCCAGCAGGGGACAGGGCCTGGATTTGTACTTC. This sequence encodes CASRGQGLDLYF.

CDR3 in DNA: TGTGCCAGTAGTGGACAGGGTGGGTCTTCACCCCTCCACTTT. This sequence encodes CASSGQGGSSPLHF. This chain joins TRBV19 and TRBJ1-6; 8 bases are shared with TRBD1. The V gene end was trimmed by 5 bases and the J gene end by 9 bases; junction bases not matched to a gene: 6. The germline V gene has CDR1 LNHDA and CDR2 SQIVND (reference sequence). The CDR3 consists of 14 residues.

This CDR3 reads CASSFLRQGSTEAFF. CDR3 nucleotide sequence: TGTGCCAGCAGCTTTCTACGACAGGGAAGCACTGAAGCTTTCTTT. The chain combines TRBV5-6 with TRBJ1-1; 7 bases line up with TRBD1. V was clipped by 2 bases and J by 4 bases; unmatched bases: 8. The CDR3 sequence is 15 residues long. Germline V CDR1 and CDR2: SGHDT, YYEEEE.

The gene calls are TRBV2 and TRBJ1-1; D perhaps matches TRBD1 (6 bases). Germline CDR1 is SNHLY and CDR2 is FYNNEI. CDR3 length: 13 amino acids. V was shortened by 5 bases and J by 1 base, with 8 bases between the two germline ends. The CDR3: CASSQQGNTEAFF. The CDR3 coding sequence is TGTGCCAGCAGTCAACAGGGGAACACTGAAGCTTTCTTT.

This chain links TRBV14 with TRBJ1-2; TRBD1 is a possible D gene (6 bases). The CDR3 runs 13 residues. Germline values: CDR1 SGHDN, CDR2 FVKESK. V lost 4 bases to trimming and J lost 4 bases, with 10 bases between them. The CDR3 nucleotides read TGTGCCAGCAGCCGGGACAAGTTCTATGGCTACACCTTC. The encoded protein is CASSRDKFYGYTF. Full variable domain (remainder filled in from reference TRBV14 and TRBJ1-2): EAGVTQFPSHSVIEKGQTVTLRCDPISGHDNLYWYRRVMGKEIKFLLHFVKESKQDESGMPNNRFLAERTGGTYSTLKVQPAELEDSGVYFCASSRDKFYGYTFGSGTRLTVV.

The gene calls are TRBV3-1 (or the pseudogene TRBV3-2) and TRBJ2-5; no reliable D call. This CDR3 is built from 17 residues. Trimming took 1 base from V and 1 from J, leaving 16 bases between them. Germline V gene sequence: CDR1 LGHDT, CDR2 YNNKEL (reference sequence). DNA of the CDR3: TGTGCCAGCAGCCAAGGGTGGCCCTTTAACAGCCAAGAGACCCAGTACTTC. This gives the protein CASSQGWPFNSQETQYF.

V and J are TRBV9 and TRBJ2-3; TRBD2 aligns across 12 bases. Germline CDR1 and CDR2: SGDLS and YYNGEE. V dropped 4 bases and J dropped 3; count of bases not matched to a gene: 6. The CDR3 extends over 16 amino acids. The CDR3, as DNA: TGTGCCAGCAGCTCCGGACTAGCGGGGTTAACAGATACGCAGTATTTT. Amino acid sequence: CASSSGLAGLTDTQYF. The full variable domain, rest sourced from reference TRBV9 and TRBJ2-3, is DSGVTQTPKHLITATGQRVTLRCSPRSGDLSVYWYQQSLDQGLQFLIQYYNGEERAKGNILERFSAQQFPDLHSELNLSSLELGDSALYFCASSSGLAGLTDTQYFGPGTRLTVL.

The chain links TRBV5-4 to TRBJ2-5, with TRBD1 matching 8 bases. In germline, CDR1 is SGHNT, CDR2 YYREEE (reference sequence). This CDR3 is built from 15 residues. With 4 bases clipped from V and 0 bases from J, the junction kept 5 bases outside the gene matches. CDR3 in amino acids: CASSAGQVYQETQYF. The CDR3 DNA sequence: TGTGCCAGCAGCGCGGGACAGGTTTACCAAGAGACCCAGTACTTC.

This clone was picked up one time. The chain carries TRBV27 and TRBJ1-1; D unclear. Trimming took 3 bases from V and 5 from J, leaving 10 bases between them. This CDR3 is 13 amino acids long. CDR1 and CDR2 (germline): MNHEY, SMNVEV (reference sequence). The chain's CDR3 is CASSFQRGTEAFF. The CDR3 DNA sequence: TGTGCCAGCAGTTTCCAGCGCGGGACTGAAGCTTTCTTT.

The V call is TRBV7-9, the J call TRBJ1-5, with D perhaps matching TRBD1 (5 bases). This CDR3 is built from 13 residues. V lost 4 bases to trimming and J lost 4 bases, with 8 bases between them. The germline V gene encodes CDR1 SEHNR and CDR2 FQNEAQ (reference sequence). The CDR3 spells CASSSQGNQPQHF. The CDR3 nucleotides are TGTGCCAGCAGCTCCCAGGGAAATCAGCCCCAGCATTTT.

This clone appeared once. V is TRBV10-3 and J is TRBJ2-1, with 11 bases identical to TRBD1. CDR1 ENHRY and CDR2 SYGVKD come from the germline V gene. This CDR3 has 18 amino acids. V shed 4 bases, J shed 4 bases, and the junction held 12 bases outside the gene matches. The CDR3 nucleotides are TGTGCCATCAGTGGAAAAGGGGACAGGGGGGGCGAGTACAATGAGCAGTTCTTC. Translation: CAISGKGDRGGEYNEQFF.

The chain uses TRBV3-1 (or the pseudogene TRBV3-2) and TRBJ2-5; TRBD2 is a possible D gene (5 bases). Germline V gives CDR1 LGHDT, CDR2 YNNKEL (reference sequence). Between the trimmed V and J ends, which lost 7 bases and 2 bases, there was a span of 11 bases. CDR3 size: 13 residues. The CDR3 bases are TGTGCCAGCAAATCGGGGTATCAAGAGACCCAGTACTTC. Translation gives CASKSGYQETQYF.

The chain uses TRBV12-2 and TRBJ1-1; TRBD1 is the table's D call, not checked against the DNA. TRBV12-2 is listed as a pseudogene. This CDR3 is built from 17 residues. As DNA, the CDR3 is TGTGCAAGTCGCCTTAATTTGACAGGGGGTTTGAACACTGAAGCTTTCTTT. Its translation: CASRLNLTGGLNTEAFF.

The chain combines TRBV5-1 with TRBJ2-1; D perhaps matches TRBD1 (5 bases). Trimming shortened V by 2 bases and J by 0 bases, and 12 bases separated the two germline ends. Germline V gene lookup returns CDR1 SGHRS and CDR2 YFSETQ. The length of the CDR3 is 16 residues. The CDR3 loop reads CASSFSGIASYNEQFF. The CDR3 bases are TGCGCCAGCAGCTTCTCAGGGATAGCCTCCTACAATGAGCAGTTCTTC. The full variable domain, completed using reference TRBV5-1 and TRBJ2-1, is KAGVTQTPRYLIKTRGQQVTLSCSPISGHRSVSWYQQTPGQGLQFLFEYFSETQRNKGNFPGRFSGRQFSNSRSEMNVSTLELGDSALYLCASSFSGIASYNEQFFGPGTRLTVL.

The gene calls are TRBV6-4 and TRBJ2-2; D is uncertain. The CDR3 is 12 residues long. Germline CDR1 MRHNA, CDR2 SNTAGT. With 6 bases removed from V and 0 bases from J, the gap between germline ends came to 2 bases. The CDR3 coding sequence is TGTGCCAGCAGCTCGAACACCGGGGAGCTGTTTTTT. As protein: CASSSNTGELFF.